The rows below give T cell receptor beta chains drawn from one sample of a study of blood T cell repertoires in COVID-19. Profiling relied on immunoSEQ multiplex PCR, and the TCRdb table lists in-frame clones only, not all of them. The sample holds around 300,000 clones, about 88% seen once. Sequenced material: PBMCs or T cells enriched from blood (not recorded which). The receptors originated from a woman aged 45-65 years who had recovered from COVID-19. CDR3s leave out the opening cysteine and the closing phenylalanine or tryptophan.

TRBJ2-7 TRBV6-2/TRBV6-3 ASSYSSSSYEQY
TRBJ2-7 TRBV6-6 ASVDRGGSYEQY
TRBJ1-2 TRBV5-8 ASSLTAQSRASHRGYT
TRBJ2-3 TRBV2 ASSALLAASTDTQY
TRBJ1-2 TRBV5-8 ASSFTGYYGYT
TRBJ2-7 TRBV19 ASSIGRPHEQY
TRBJ2-7 TRBV19 ASSNYYEQY
TRBJ1-6 TRBV10-3 AISGTGGSPLH
TRBJ2-1 TRBV5-1 ASSLGLASNEQF
TRBJ1-2 TRBV6-6 ASSYRDRGREGYT
TRBJ2-5 TRBV9 ASSVEGQGARETQY
TRBJ1-1 TRBV11-2 ASRPTGGFDTEAF
TRBJ1-6 TRBV27 ASSREEVANSPLH
TRBJ1-2 TRBV20-1 SVTGNYGYT
TRBJ1-6 TRBV3-1/TRBV3-2 ASSRGTENSPLH
TRBJ1-6 TRBV7-9 ASSLIEWGRESSPLH
TRBJ2-7 TRBV9 ASSVDSGALYEQY
TRBJ1-3 TRBV10-3 AISPDNSSGNTIY
TRBJ1-5 TRBV25-1 ASSESGGPQH
TRBJ1-5 TRBV19 ASSISDRGSLSNQPQH
TRBJ2-3 TRBV5-1 ASSSLLGQGVADTQY
TRBJ2-1 TRBV2 ASSDVDRNYNEQF
TRBJ2-5 TRBV7-9 ASSRRVGGQETQY
TRBJ2-3 TRBV7-2 ASSLGAGRTDTQY
TRBJ2-3 TRBV29-1 SVDGQGADTQY
TRBJ2-1 TRBV7-2 ASSPMYPSGTYYNEQF